The clone carrying this TCR beta chain was seen a few times. The entry originates in a study of blood T cell repertoires in COVID-19. Study context: COVID-19 samples collected from the United States, Italy and Spain covered acute and convalescent phases.

Original analysis: Nucleated cell number was recorded as an estimate derived from reference gene primer amplification. TCRdb's table, derived via immunoSEQ multiplex PCR, lists solely in-frame clones and lacks some. The V and J calls and clone size were taken over from that table, and D and trimming were inferred from the DNA. The table records over 100,000 clones, around 82% of them present only once. The CDR3 has 15 amino acids. V dropped 3 bases and J dropped 0 bases, with 9 bases sitting between them. Germline V CDR1 and CDR2: SGHTA, FQGNSA. Sequenced input: peripheral blood. This receptor was obtained from a human donor in a cohort sampled during active or convalescent COVID-19. V usage is TRBV7-2 and J usage is TRBJ1-5, with a possible D match to TRBD1 (5 bases). CDR3 loop: CASSLFRDSNQPQHF. Here the CDR3 DNA reads TGTGCCAGCAGCTTGTTCAGGGATAGCAATCAGCCCCAGCATTTT.